This entry describes one T cell receptor beta chain. These data are taken from a study of control samples from healthy donors and cancer patients. TCRdb's copy holds only in-frame clones and misses some; the assay was immunoSEQ multiplex PCR. The table lists about 120,000 clones, around nine tenths of them singletons. This TCR derives from a man aged 30 to 45 in good health. The sample comprised blood.

The CDR3 loop is CASSVGTGVGNTIYF. The CDR3 region has the DNA TGTGCCAGCAGCGTAGGGACAGGGGTCGGAAACACCATATATTTT. The chain has TRBV9 and TRBJ1-3; 9 positions agree with TRBD1. V was pared by 0 bases and J by 4 bases, with 2 bases of the junction left unmatched. Per the germline V gene, CDR1 is SGDLS and CDR2 is YYNGEE. The CDR3 is 15 residues long.